The 6 T cell receptor beta chains below come from one sample, sequenced in a study of CD8 T cells in ankylosing spondylitis. The antigens these receptors bind are not known. Using its own MiXCR run on the 5' RACE reads, TCRdb lists one record per CDR3 protein. This table holds approximately 400,000 distinct CDR3 sequences, 25% to 30% found once. Whole-study findings and limits: Several highly homologous variants made up a TCR beta motif, and this motif appeared characteristic of ankylosing spondylitis blood.

The specimen sequenced was blood, either unsorted or a sorted T cell fraction (not recorded which). These receptors all come from a male donor with ankylosing spondylitis.

V and J are TRBV20-1 and TRBJ2-7; 9 bases are shared with TRBD2. From germline, CDR1 is DFQATT and CDR2 SNEGSKA (reference sequence). V lost 5 bases to trimming and J lost 3 bases; unmatched junction nucleotides: 11. The CDR3 covers 15 residues. CDR3 bases: TGCAGTGCTCGACCAGGGGCTAGCGGGAACTACGAGCAGTACTTC. It encodes CSARPGASGNYEQYF.

The chain joins TRBV2 to TRBJ1-5, with D maybe TRBD1 (5 bases). CDR1 is SNHLY, CDR2 FYNNEI, per germline. The length of the CDR3 is 14 residues. V shed 1 base and J shed 3 bases, with 7 bases lying between them. The CDR3 nucleotides read TGTGCCAGCAGTGAAGGACAGAACAATCAGCCCCAGCATTTT. Its translation: CASSEGQNNQPQHF.

The genes are TRBV7-8 and TRBJ2-7; 8 positions match TRBD1. CDR3 size: 14 residues. Germline V CDR1 and CDR2: SGHVS, FQNEAQ. V dropped 1 base and J dropped 5; count of bases not matched to a gene: 4. CDR3 residues: CASSLVDRGHEQYV. In DNA form, the CDR3 reads TGTGCCAGCAGCTTAGTCGACAGGGGCCACGAGCAGTACGTC.

The genes are TRBV24-1 and TRBJ1-5; D not certain. Per the germline V gene, CDR1 is KGHDR and CDR2 is SFDVKD. V lost 5 bases and J 0 bases, leaving 10 bases between the germline ends. The CDR3 extends over 15 amino acids. DNA of the CDR3: TGTGCCACCAGTGCCGGGAGTTATAGCAATCAGCCCCAGCATTTT. Translation: CATSAGSYSNQPQHF.

The chain joins TRBV19 to TRBJ2-1; D uncertain. V lost 3 bases, J lost 0 bases, and 9 bases lay in between. The CDR3 extends over 15 amino acids. The germline V gene has CDR1 LNHDA and CDR2 SQIVND (reference sequence). CDR3 sequence reads: CASSIPRSSYNEQFF. The CDR3 DNA reads as TGTGCCAGTAGTATCCCAAGGAGCTCCTACAATGAGCAGTTCTTC.

This sequence joins TRBV10-3 and TRBJ1-4; TRBD1 aligns across 10 bases. The J segment lost 2 bases and the V segment lost 5 bases, leaving 5 bases of the junction unmatched. The CDR3 length is 16 residues. The germline gives CDR1 ENHRY, CDR2 SYGVKD. The CDR3 bases are TGTGCCATCAGTAGGGACAGGGGCGCCACTAATGAAAAACTGTTTTTT. This translates into CAISRDRGATNEKLFF.